This T cell receptor (beta chain) comes out of a study of CD8+CD57+ T cells in acquired aplastic anemia. Study at large: The study obtained 9 million to 11 million reads on average for CD4+ cells from healthy donors.

To note about this clonotype: Its antigen is unknown.

Study-wide points: Any difference that existed in CD8+ Simpson's diversity between patients and controls was not significant.

The study profiled TCR beta VDJ and CDR3 using genomic DNA as template. Via MiXCR, TCRdb re-called the reads, giving one row per CDR3 protein. Among 400,000 to 450,000 distinct CDR3 sequences listed, 55% to 70% were seen once. The material sequenced was sorted CD4+, CD8+, or CD8+CD57+ T cells (not recorded which) from PBMCs. The sequence came from a human donor in good health, serving as a control.

The chain's CDR3 is CASSQTGVKPQHF. Written as DNA, the CDR3 is TGTGCCAGCAGCCAAACAGGGGTGAAGCCCCAGCATTTT. The chain carries TRBV11-1 and TRBJ1-5; 7 nucleotides match TRBD1. The germline V gene encodes CDR1 SGHAT and CDR2 FQDESV (reference sequence). The J segment lost 8 bases and the V segment lost 5 bases, leaving 6 bases of the junction unmatched. This CDR3 is built from 13 residues.